This T cell receptor (beta chain) comes out of a study of cytomegalovirus exposure and HLA in healthy donors. Germline V lookup: CDR1 SGHRS, CDR2 YFSETQ. V lost 3 bases, J lost 3 bases, and 7 bases lay in between. This CDR3 is 12 amino acids long. TCRdb's table, derived via immunoSEQ multiplex PCR, lists solely in-frame clones and lacks some. This sample has 200,000 or so clones, with around 83% found just once. The gene calls are TRBV5-1 and TRBJ2-7; perhaps TRBD1 as D (5 bases). The sequence was collected from a woman aged 30 to 39 in good health and CMV-seropositive. Material: PBMCs. CDR3 residues: CASSYDSYEQYF. In DNA, the CDR3 is TGCGCCAGCAGCTACGACAGCTACGAGCAGTACTTC.